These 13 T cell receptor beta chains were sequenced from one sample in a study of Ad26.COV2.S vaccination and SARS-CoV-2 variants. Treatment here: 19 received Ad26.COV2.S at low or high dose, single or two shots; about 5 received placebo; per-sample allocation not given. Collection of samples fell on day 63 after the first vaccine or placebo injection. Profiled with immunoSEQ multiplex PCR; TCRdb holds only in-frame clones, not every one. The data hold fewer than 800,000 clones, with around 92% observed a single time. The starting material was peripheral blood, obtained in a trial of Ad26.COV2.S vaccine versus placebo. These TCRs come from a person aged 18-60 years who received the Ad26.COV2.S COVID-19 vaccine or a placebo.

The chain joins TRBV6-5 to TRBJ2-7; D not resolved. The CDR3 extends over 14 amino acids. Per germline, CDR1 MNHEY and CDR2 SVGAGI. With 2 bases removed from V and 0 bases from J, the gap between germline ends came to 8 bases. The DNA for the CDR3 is TGTGCCAGCAGTTACGACGGCAGCTCCTACGAGCAGTACTTC. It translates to CASSYDGSSYEQYF.

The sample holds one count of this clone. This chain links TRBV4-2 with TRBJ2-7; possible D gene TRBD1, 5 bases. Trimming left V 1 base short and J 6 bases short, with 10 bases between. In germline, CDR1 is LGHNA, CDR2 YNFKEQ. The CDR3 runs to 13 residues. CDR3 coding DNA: TGTGCCAGCAGCCAAGTAGGGGCGGCCGAGCAGTACTTC. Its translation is CASSQVGAAEQYF.

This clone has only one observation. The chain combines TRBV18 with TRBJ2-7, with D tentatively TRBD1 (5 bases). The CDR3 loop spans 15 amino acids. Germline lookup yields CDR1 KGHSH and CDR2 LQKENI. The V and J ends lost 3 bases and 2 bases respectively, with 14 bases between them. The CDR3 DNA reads TGTGCCAGCTCACCTATACCAGGGTTTGCCTACGAGCAGTACTTC. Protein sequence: CASSPIPGFAYEQYF.

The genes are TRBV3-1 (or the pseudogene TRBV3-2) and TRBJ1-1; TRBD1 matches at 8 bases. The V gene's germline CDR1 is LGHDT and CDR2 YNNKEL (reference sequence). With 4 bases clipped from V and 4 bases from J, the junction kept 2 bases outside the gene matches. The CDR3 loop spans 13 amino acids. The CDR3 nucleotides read TGTGCCAGCAGCCGGGACAGGTCCACTGAAGCTTTCTTT. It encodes CASSRDRSTEAFF.

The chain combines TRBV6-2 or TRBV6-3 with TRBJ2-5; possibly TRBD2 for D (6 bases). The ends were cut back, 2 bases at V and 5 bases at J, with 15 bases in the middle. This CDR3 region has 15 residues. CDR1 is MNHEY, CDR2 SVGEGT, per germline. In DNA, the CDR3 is TGTGCCAGCAGTTACGTAGCGGCCGGGGAGGAGACCCAGTACTTC. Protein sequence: CASSYVAAGEETQYF.

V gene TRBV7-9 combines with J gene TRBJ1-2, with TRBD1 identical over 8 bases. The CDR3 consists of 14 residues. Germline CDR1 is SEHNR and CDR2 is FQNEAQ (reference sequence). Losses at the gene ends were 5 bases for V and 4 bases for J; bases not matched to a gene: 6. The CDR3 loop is CASSPPGQVYGYTF. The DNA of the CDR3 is TGTGCCAGCAGCCCTCCGGGACAGGTCTATGGCTACACCTTC.

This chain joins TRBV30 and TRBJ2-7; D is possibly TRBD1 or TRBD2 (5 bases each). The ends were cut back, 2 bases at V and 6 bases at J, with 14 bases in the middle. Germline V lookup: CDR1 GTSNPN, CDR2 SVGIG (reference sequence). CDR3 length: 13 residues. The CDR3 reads CAWSLSGTGEQYF. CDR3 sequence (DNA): TGTGCCTGGAGTTTGTCCGGGACCGGCGAGCAGTACTTC.

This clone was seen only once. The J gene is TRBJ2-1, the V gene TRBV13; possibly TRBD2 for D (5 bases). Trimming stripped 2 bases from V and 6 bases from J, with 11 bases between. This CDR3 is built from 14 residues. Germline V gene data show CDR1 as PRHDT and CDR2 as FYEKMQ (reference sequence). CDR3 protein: CASSLFPGFNEQFF. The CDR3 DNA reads TGTGCCAGCAGCTTATTTCCGGGATTCAATGAGCAGTTCTTC. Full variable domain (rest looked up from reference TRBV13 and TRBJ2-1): AAGVIQSPRHLIKEKRETATLKCYPIPRHDTVYWYQQGPGQDPQFLISFYEKMQSDKGSIPDRFSAQQFSDYHSELNMSSLELGDSALYFCASSLFPGFNEQFFGPGTRLTVL.

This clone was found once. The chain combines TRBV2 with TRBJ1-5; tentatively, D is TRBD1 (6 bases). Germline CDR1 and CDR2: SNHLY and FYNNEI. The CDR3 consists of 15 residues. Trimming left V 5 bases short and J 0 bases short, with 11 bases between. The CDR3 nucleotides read TGTGCCAGCAGTAGGGGGGAGTTTAGCAATCAGCCCCAGCATTTT. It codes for CASSRGEFSNQPQHF.

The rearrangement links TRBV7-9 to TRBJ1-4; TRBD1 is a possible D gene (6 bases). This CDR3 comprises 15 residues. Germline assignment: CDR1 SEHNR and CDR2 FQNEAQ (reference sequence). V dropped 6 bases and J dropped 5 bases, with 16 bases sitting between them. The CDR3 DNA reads TGTGCCAGCAGGCGATCAGGGGTCGCGAATGAAAAACTGTTTTTT. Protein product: CASRRSGVANEKLFF. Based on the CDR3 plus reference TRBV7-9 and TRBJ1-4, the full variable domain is DTGVSQNPRHKITKRGQNVTFRCDPISEHNRLYWYRQTLGQGPEFLTYFQNEAQLEKSRLLSDRFSAERPKGSFSTLEIQRTEQGDSAMYLCASRRSGVANEKLFFGSGTQLSVL.

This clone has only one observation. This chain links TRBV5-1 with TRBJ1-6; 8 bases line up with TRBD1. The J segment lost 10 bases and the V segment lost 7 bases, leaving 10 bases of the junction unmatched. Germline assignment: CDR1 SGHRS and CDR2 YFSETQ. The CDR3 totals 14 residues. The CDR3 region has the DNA TGCGCCAGCGCTGTGGGACAGGAAGCATCACCCCTCCACTTT. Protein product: CASAVGQEASPLHF.

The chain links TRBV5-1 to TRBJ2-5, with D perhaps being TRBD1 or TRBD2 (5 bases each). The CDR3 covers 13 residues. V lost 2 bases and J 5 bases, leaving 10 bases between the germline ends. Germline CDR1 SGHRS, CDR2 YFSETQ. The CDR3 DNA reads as TGCGCCAGCAGCTTTGCCGGGGCGGAGACCCAGTACTTC. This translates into CASSFAGAETQYF.

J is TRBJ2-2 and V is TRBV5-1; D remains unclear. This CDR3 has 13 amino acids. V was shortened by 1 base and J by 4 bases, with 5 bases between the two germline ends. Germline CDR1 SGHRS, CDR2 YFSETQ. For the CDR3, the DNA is TGCGCCAGCAGCTTGCACGTCACCGGGGAGCTGTTTTTT. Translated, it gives CASSLHVTGELFF.